The rows below give T cell receptor beta chains drawn from one sample of a study of OX40 agonist ivuxolimab in advanced cancers. Assay: immunoSEQ multiplex PCR; the TCRdb copy retains only in-frame clones and omits some. The data show about 53,000 clones, with about four fifths seen just once and roughly 2.5% held by the top ten. Sequenced here: CD4+ or CD8+ T cells sorted from blood, sampled in a trial of the OX40 agonist ivuxolimab. Source of these receptors: an adult with an advanced solid tumor such as melanoma, head and neck, liver or kidney cancer. Each CDR3 is given with its conserved first and last residue. Fields, in order: clone size, D gene, V gene, J gene, CDR3 DNA, CDR3 protein. The D gene is left open where the match is weak. Expanded clones get a size class; other rows say once, few or many, or leave the size out.

abundance: few
d_gene: -
v_gene: TRBV5-1
j_gene: TRBJ2-7
CDR3nt: TGCGCCAGCAGCTTGGTAACCTCCTCCTACGAGCAGTACTTC
CDR3aa: CASSLVTSSYEQYF

abundance: -
d_gene: -
v_gene: TRBV4-1
j_gene: TRBJ2-5
CDR3nt: TGCGCCAGCAGCCAAGATAGTAAGCAGGCGCATGAGACCCAGTACTTC
CDR3aa: CASSQDSKQAHETQYF

abundance: -
d_gene: -
v_gene: TRBV15
j_gene: TRBJ2-2
CDR3nt: TGTGCCACCAGCAGAGGGGACCTAGCAACCGGGGAGCTGTTTTTT
CDR3aa: CATSRGDLATGELFF

abundance: -
d_gene: TRBD1
v_gene: TRBV6-5
j_gene: TRBJ1-1
CDR3nt: TGTGCCAGCAATGTACAGGGGGACACTGAAGCTTTCTTT
CDR3aa: CASNVQGDTEAFF

abundance: -
d_gene: -
v_gene: TRBV18
j_gene: TRBJ2-7
CDR3nt: TGTGCCAGCTCACCCACCGGGACTCCATACGAGCAGTACTTC
CDR3aa: CASSPTGTPYEQYF

abundance: -
d_gene: -
v_gene: TRBV7-9
j_gene: TRBJ1-6
CDR3nt: TGTGCCAGCAGCTTAAAAGGGGAGGATTCACCCCTCCACTTT
CDR3aa: CASSLKGEDSPLHF

abundance: -
d_gene: -
v_gene: TRBV6-5
j_gene: TRBJ1-2
CDR3nt: TGTGCCAGCAGAACCTTTGGACACCTATATGGCTACACCTTC
CDR3aa: CASRTFGHLYGYTF

abundance: -
d_gene: TRBD2
v_gene: TRBV6-1
j_gene: TRBJ2-1
CDR3nt: TGTGCCAGCAGTGAAGAGCGAGGCGGGGGGGGCCTCTACAATGAGCAGTTCTTC
CDR3aa: CASSEERGGGGLYNEQFF

abundance: once
d_gene: -
v_gene: TRBV7-2
j_gene: TRBJ1-2
CDR3nt: TGTGCCAGCAGCTTAGGTATTACAGGGCCCCAGAGCTACACCTTC
CDR3aa: CASSLGITGPQSYTF

abundance: -
d_gene: -
v_gene: TRBV25-1
j_gene: TRBJ2-3
CDR3nt: TGTGCCAGCAGCGCGGGACACTCCACAGATACGCAGTATTTT
CDR3aa: CASSAGHSTDTQYF

abundance: -
d_gene: TRBD1
v_gene: TRBV28
j_gene: TRBJ2-7
CDR3nt: TGTGCCAGCAGTTCACGACTCAGGGGGAACGAGCAGTACTTC
CDR3aa: CASSSRLRGNEQYF

abundance: -
d_gene: -
v_gene: TRBV18
j_gene: TRBJ1-1
CDR3nt: TGTGCCAGCTCACCAGGTCCAGACACTGAAGCTTTCTTT
CDR3aa: CASSPGPDTEAFF

abundance: -
d_gene: TRBD1
v_gene: TRBV29-1
j_gene: TRBJ1-1
CDR3nt: TGCAGCGTTCTGAAGACAGGGGTGTACATGAACACTGAAGCTTTCTTT
CDR3aa: CSVLKTGVYMNTEAFF

abundance: -
d_gene: -
v_gene: TRBV6-1
j_gene: TRBJ1-2
CDR3nt: TGTGCCAGCAGGGAAAGGGTGGGAGGGCTTGGCTACACCTTC
CDR3aa: CASRERVGGLGYTF

abundance: -
d_gene: -
v_gene: TRBV19
j_gene: TRBJ2-7
CDR3nt: TGTGCCAGTACATCGGGGATCGAGCAGTACTTC
CDR3aa: CASTSGIEQYF

abundance: -
d_gene: -
v_gene: TRBV6-4
j_gene: TRBJ2-3
CDR3nt: TGTGCCAGCAGTGCTCTCCAGTCGTCAGATACGCAGTATTTT
CDR3aa: CASSALQSSDTQYF

abundance: -
d_gene: TRBD1
v_gene: TRBV28
j_gene: TRBJ2-6
CDR3nt: TGTGCCAGCAGTTCCCAGGGGGCCGGGGCCAACGTCCTGACTTTC
CDR3aa: CASSSQGAGANVLTF

abundance: -
d_gene: -
v_gene: TRBV7-2
j_gene: TRBJ2-1
CDR3nt: TGTGCCAGCAGCTTAAACCGCGGAACTGCCAATGAGCAGTTCTTC
CDR3aa: CASSLNRGTANEQFF

abundance: -
d_gene: -
v_gene: TRBV5-4
j_gene: TRBJ2-7
CDR3nt: TGTGCCAGCAGCTTTTCTGGCGTTCCCTACGAGCAGTACTTC
CDR3aa: CASSFSGVPYEQYF

abundance: -
d_gene: -
v_gene: TRBV19
j_gene: TRBJ1-2
CDR3nt: TGTGCCAGTAGAAAAGGGGCGGACTATGGCTACACCTTC
CDR3aa: CASRKGADYGYTF

abundance: -
d_gene: -
v_gene: TRBV5-4
j_gene: TRBJ1-3
CDR3nt: TGTGCCAGCAGCTTGGACAGCAGGGGAAACACCATATATTTT
CDR3aa: CASSLDSRGNTIYF

abundance: -
d_gene: TRBD1
v_gene: TRBV11-2
j_gene: TRBJ2-5
CDR3nt: TGTGCCAGCAGCTATGCGACAGGGGGCGAAGAGACCCAGTACTTC
CDR3aa: CASSYATGGEETQYF

abundance: -
d_gene: TRBD2
v_gene: TRBV10-1
j_gene: TRBJ2-1
CDR3nt: TGCGCCAGCAGTGACAGGTCAGGGACTAGCGCAAATGAGCAGTTCTTC
CDR3aa: CASSDRSGTSANEQFF

abundance: -
d_gene: -
v_gene: TRBV6-5
j_gene: TRBJ1-6
CDR3nt: TGTGCCAGCAGTTACTCGAACAGGGTTAATTCACCCCTCCACTTT
CDR3aa: CASSYSNRVNSPLHF

abundance: -
d_gene: -
v_gene: TRBV19
j_gene: TRBJ1-1
CDR3nt: TGTGCCAGTAGGGTGGGGGCGAGGGGCACTGAAGCTTTCTTT
CDR3aa: CASRVGARGTEAFF

abundance: -
d_gene: TRBD1
v_gene: TRBV7-2
j_gene: TRBJ1-5
CDR3nt: TGTGCCAGCAGCCGCGAACAGGGGACTGATCAGCCCCAGCATTTT
CDR3aa: CASSREQGTDQPQHF

abundance: -
d_gene: -
v_gene: TRBV7-6
j_gene: TRBJ1-1
CDR3nt: TGTGCCAGCAGCTTTAATCTGAACACTGAAGCTTTCTTT
CDR3aa: CASSFNLNTEAFF

abundance: once
d_gene: -
v_gene: TRBV10-1
j_gene: TRBJ2-4
CDR3nt: TGCGCCAGCAGTGAGGGTATGCGGGCGGGCAAAAACATTCAGTACTTC
CDR3aa: CASSEGMRAGKNIQYF

abundance: -
d_gene: -
v_gene: TRBV19
j_gene: TRBJ1-1
CDR3nt: TGTGCCAGTAGTATTGGGGGCTGGGACACTGAAGCTTTCTTT
CDR3aa: CASSIGGWDTEAFF

abundance: -
d_gene: TRBD2
v_gene: TRBV7-2
j_gene: TRBJ2-7
CDR3nt: TGTGCCAGCAGCTCCACCCTAGCGGGAGGTGGTTACGAGCAGTACTTC
CDR3aa: CASSSTLAGGGYEQYF

abundance: -
d_gene: TRBD2
v_gene: TRBV6-4
j_gene: TRBJ2-1
CDR3nt: TGTGCCAGCAGCGCCGGGACTAGCGGGAGTTTTTCCTACAATGAGCAGTTCTTC
CDR3aa: CASSAGTSGSFSYNEQFF

abundance: -
d_gene: -
v_gene: TRBV6-1
j_gene: TRBJ1-1
CDR3nt: TGTGCCAGCAGTGAACGGCAGGGCACTGAAGCTTTCTTT
CDR3aa: CASSERQGTEAFF

abundance: -
d_gene: -
v_gene: TRBV27
j_gene: TRBJ2-5
CDR3nt: TGTGCCAGCAGTTTCCAGAAACAAGAGACCCAGTACTTC
CDR3aa: CASSFQKQETQYF

abundance: -
d_gene: -
v_gene: TRBV27
j_gene: TRBJ1-6
CDR3nt: TGTGCCAGCAGGGGCGGAAATTCACCCCTCCACTTT
CDR3aa: CASRGGNSPLHF

abundance: -
d_gene: TRBD1
v_gene: TRBV18
j_gene: TRBJ2-7
CDR3nt: TGTGCCAGCTCACCCCACCAACCGGACAGGGGATTTCAGTACTTC
CDR3aa: CASSPHQPDRGFQYF